Below, one T cell receptor (beta chain) is given with its context. This record comes from a study of shared clonotypes between healthy human individuals. Several immunoSEQ plates received, in even portions, the genomic DNA of each subset. This table comes from immunoSEQ multiplex PCR, and its TCRdb copy is limited to in-frame clones, with some not included. Of around 2.3 million clones detected, approximately 94% appear once; the ten largest clones hold 0.13%. The V and J ends lost 5 bases and 1 base respectively, with 17 bases between them. The CDR3 is made up of 16 amino acids. The germline V gene encodes CDR1 SGHAT and CDR2 FQNNGV.

V gene TRBV11-2 combines with J gene TRBJ1-1, with a weak D call TRBD1 (6 bases). Sequenced: naive CD4+ T cells sorted from blood. The subset denotes: CD45RA+ positively selected. This clonotype was sampled from a man aged 18 to 30 in good health. This chain's CDR3 is CASSGQQTLQNTEAFF. The DNA of the CDR3 is TGTGCCAGCAGCGGACAGCAAACCCTTCAGAACACTGAAGCTTTCTTT.